This T cell receptor beta chain was observed in a study of early T cells in non-severe SARS-CoV-2 infection. Study-wide background: Bulk RNA isolated from unsorted whole blood underwent sequencing; chains were not paired.

V lost 5 bases and J 1 base, leaving 11 bases between the germline ends. The CDR3 extends over 14 amino acids. CDR1 and CDR2 from the germline V gene are MNHNY and SVGAGI (reference sequence). Individual cDNA molecules were tagged with unique molecular identifiers. TCRdb reprocessed the 5' RACE reads with MiXCR, giving one entry per CDR3 protein. In the table there are around 57,000 distinct CDR3 sequences, 12% of which are singletons. This clonotype has more than one count but fewer than ten. Material for sequencing was whole blood. This sequence was found in an adult who was a healthcare worker with PCR-confirmed SARS-CoV-2 infection or an uninfected control (not recorded which). The J gene is TRBJ1-1, the V gene TRBV6-6; possibly TRBD1 for D (6 bases). DNA for the CDR3: TGTGCCAGCAGTGCACGGACAGCGAACACTGAAGCTTTCTTT. As protein: CASSARTANTEAFF.